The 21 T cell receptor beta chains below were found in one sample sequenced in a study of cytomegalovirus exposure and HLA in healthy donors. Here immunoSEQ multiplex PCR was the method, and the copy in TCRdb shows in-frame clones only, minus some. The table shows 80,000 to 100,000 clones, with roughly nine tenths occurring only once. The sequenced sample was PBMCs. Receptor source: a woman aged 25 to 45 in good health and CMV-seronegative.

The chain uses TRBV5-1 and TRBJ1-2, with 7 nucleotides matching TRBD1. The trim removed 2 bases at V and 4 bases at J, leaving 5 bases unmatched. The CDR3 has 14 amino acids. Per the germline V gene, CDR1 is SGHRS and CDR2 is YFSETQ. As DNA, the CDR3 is TGCGCCAGCAGCTTAGGACAGGATTTCTATGGCTACACCTTC. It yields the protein CASSLGQDFYGYTF.

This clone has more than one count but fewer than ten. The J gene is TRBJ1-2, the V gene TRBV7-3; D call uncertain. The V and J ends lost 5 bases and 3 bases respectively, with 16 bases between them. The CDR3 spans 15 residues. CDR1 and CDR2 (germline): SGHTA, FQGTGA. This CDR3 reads CASSPVGRMDYGYTF. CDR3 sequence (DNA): TGTGCCAGCAGCCCCGTGGGCCGTATGGACTATGGCTACACCTTC. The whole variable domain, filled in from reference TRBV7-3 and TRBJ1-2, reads GAGVSQTPSNKVTEKGKYVELRCDPISGHTALYWYRQSLGQGPEFLIYFQGTGAADDSGLPNDRFFAVRPEGSVSTLKIQRTERGDSAVYLCASSPVGRMDYGYTFGSGTRLTVV.

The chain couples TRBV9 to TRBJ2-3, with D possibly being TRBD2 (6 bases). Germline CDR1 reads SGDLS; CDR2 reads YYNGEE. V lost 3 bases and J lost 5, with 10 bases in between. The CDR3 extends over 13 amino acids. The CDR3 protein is CASSGPGLDTQYF. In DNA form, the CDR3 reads TGTGCCAGCAGCGGACCGGGACTAGATACGCAGTATTTT.

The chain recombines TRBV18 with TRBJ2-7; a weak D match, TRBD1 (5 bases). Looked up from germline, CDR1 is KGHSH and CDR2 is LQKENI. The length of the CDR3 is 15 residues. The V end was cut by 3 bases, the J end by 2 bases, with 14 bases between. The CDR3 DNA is TGTGCCAGCTCACCTTCCGGCCAGGGTACCTACGAGCAGTACTTC. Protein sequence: CASSPSGQGTYEQYF. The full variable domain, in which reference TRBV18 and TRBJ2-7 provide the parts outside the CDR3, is NAGVMQNPRHLVRRRGQEARLRCSPMKGHSHVYWYRQLPEEGLKFMVYLQKENIIDESGMPKERFSAEFPKEGPSILRIQQVVRGDSAAYFCASSPSGQGTYEQYFGPGTRLTVT.

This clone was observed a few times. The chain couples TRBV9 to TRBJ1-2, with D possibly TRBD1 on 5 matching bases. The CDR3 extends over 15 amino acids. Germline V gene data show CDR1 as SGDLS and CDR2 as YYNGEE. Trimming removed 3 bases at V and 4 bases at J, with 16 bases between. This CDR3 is CASSGAQGRGYGYTF. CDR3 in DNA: TGTGCCAGCAGCGGAGCCCAAGGTAGGGGCTATGGCTACACCTTC.

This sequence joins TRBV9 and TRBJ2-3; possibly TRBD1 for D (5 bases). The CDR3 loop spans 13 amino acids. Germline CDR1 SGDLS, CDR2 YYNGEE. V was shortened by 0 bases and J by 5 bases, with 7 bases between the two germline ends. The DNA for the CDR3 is TGTGCCAGCAGCGTAGGACAGTTAGATACGCAGTATTTT. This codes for CASSVGQLDTQYF. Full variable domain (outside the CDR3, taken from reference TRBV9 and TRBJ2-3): DSGVTQTPKHLITATGQRVTLRCSPRSGDLSVYWYQQSLDQGLQFLIQYYNGEERAKGNILERFSAQQFPDLHSELNLSSLELGDSALYFCASSVGQLDTQYFGPGTRLTVL.

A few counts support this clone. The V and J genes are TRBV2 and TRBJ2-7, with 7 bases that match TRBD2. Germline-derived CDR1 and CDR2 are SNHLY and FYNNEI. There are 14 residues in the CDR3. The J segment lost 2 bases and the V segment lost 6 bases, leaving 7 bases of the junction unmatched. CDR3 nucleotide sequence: TGTGCCAGCAGAGCTACGGGAGGAACCTACGAGCAGTACTTC. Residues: CASRATGGTYEQYF.

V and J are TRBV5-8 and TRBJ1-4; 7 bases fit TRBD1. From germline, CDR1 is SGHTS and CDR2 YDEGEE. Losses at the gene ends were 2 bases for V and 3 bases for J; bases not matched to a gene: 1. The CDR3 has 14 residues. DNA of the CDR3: TGTGCCAGCAGCTTCGGGACAGCTAATGAAAAACTGTTTTTT. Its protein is CASSFGTANEKLFF.

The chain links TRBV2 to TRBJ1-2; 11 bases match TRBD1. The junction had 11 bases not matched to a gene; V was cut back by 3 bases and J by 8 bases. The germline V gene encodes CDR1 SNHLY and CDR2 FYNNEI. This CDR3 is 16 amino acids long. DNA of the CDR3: TGTGCCAGCAGTGACGTAGGACAGGGGGCGTCCGGCGGCTACACCTTC. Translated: CASSDVGQGASGGYTF.

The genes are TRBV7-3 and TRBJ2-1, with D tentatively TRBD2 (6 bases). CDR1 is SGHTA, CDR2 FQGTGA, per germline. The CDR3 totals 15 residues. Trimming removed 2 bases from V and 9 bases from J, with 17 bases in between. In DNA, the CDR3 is TGTGCCAGCAGCTTAGCGGGACGTGATGTTGGTGAGCAGTTCTTC. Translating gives CASSLAGRDVGEQFF. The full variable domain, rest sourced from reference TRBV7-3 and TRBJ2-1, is GAGVSQTPSNKVTEKGKYVELRCDPISGHTALYWYRQSLGQGPEFLIYFQGTGAADDSGLPNDRFFAVRPEGSVSTLKIQRTERGDSAVYLCASSLAGRDVGEQFFGPGTRLTVL.

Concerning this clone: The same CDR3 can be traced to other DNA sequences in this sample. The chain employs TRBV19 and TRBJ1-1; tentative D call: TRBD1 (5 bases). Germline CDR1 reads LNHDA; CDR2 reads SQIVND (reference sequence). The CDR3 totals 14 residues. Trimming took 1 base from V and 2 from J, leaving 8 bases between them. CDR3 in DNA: TGTGCCAGTAGTATAGGGGGACTAAACACTGAAGCTTTCTTT. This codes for CASSIGGLNTEAFF.

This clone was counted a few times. In DNA form, the CDR3 reads TGTGCCAGTAGTATAGGGGACAGAGACGTCTACGAGCAGTACTTC. It specifies CASSIGDRDVYEQYF. The V call is TRBV19, the J call TRBJ2-7; 7 positions agree with TRBD1. Trimming at V came to 1 base and at J to 3 bases, leaving 6 bases not matched to a gene. This CDR3 contains 15 residues. CDR1 and CDR2 (germline): LNHDA, SQIVND (reference sequence).

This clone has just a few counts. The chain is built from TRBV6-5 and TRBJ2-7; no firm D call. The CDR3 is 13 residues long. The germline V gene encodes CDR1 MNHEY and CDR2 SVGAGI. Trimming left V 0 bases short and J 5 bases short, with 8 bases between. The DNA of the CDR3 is TGTGCCAGCAGTTACTCGAATCGGGACGAGCAGTACTTC. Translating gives CASSYSNRDEQYF.

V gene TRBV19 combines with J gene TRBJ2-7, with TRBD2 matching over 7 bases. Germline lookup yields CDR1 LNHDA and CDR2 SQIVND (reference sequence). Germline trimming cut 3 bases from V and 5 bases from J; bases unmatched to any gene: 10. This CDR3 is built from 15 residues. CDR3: CASSIRGRGRDEQYF. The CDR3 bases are TGTGCCAGTAGTATCCGGGGACGCGGGAGAGACGAGCAGTACTTC.

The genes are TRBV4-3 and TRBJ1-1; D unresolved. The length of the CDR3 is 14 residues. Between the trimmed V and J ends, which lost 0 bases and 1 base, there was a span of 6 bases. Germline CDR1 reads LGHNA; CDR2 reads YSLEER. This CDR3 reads CASSQDNGNTEAFF. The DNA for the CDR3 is TGCGCCAGCAGCCAAGATAACGGGAACACTGAAGCTTTCTTT.

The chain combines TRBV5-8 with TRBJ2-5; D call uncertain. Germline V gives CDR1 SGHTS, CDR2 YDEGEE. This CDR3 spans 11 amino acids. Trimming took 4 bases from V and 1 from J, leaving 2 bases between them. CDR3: CASSRQETQYF. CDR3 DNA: TGTGCCAGCAGCCGCCAAGAGACCCAGTACTTC.

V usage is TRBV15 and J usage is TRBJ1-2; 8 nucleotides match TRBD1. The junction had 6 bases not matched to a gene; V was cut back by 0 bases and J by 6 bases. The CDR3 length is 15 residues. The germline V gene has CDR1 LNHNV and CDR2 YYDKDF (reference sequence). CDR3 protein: CATSRDGQGIHGYTF. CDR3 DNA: TGTGCCACCAGCAGAGACGGACAGGGAATACATGGCTACACCTTC.

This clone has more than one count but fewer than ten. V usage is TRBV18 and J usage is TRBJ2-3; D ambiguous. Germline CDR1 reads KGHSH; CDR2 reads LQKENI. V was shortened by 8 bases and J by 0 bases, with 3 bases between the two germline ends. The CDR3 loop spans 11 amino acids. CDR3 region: CASRSTDTQYF. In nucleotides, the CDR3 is TGTGCCAGCCGTAGCACAGATACGCAGTATTTT.

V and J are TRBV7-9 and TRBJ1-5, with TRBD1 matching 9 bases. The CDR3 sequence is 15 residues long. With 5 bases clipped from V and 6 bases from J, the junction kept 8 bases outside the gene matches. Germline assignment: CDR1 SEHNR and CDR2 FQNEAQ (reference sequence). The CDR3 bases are TGTGCCAGCAGCCCTCTGGGACAGGGAATTCAGCCCCAGCATTTT. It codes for CASSPLGQGIQPQHF.

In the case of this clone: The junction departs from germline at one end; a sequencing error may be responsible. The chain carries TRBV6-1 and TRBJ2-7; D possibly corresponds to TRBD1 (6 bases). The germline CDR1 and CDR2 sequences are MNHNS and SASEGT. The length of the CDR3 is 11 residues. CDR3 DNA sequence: TGTGCCAGCAGTGTTTACAGGGAGTTGAACTTC. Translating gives CASSVYRELNF.

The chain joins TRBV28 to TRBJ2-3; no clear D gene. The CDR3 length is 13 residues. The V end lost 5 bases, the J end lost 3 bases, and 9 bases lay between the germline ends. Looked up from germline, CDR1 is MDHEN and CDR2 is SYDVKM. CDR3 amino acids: CASSKPLTDTQYF. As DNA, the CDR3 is TGTGCCAGCAGTAAGCCTCTTACAGATACGCAGTATTTT. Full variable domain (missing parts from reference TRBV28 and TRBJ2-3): DVKVTQSSRYLVKRTGEKVFLECVQDMDHENMFWYRQDPGLGLRLIYFSYDVKMKEKGDIPEGYSVSREKKERFSLILESASTNQTSMYLCASSKPLTDTQYFGPGTRLTVL.